This TCR beta chain was obtained from a study of T-cell reconstitution after alpha-beta-depleted transplantation in children. Study-wide points: Some patients' high day-60 TCRbeta diversity was traced to surviving recipient T cells and thymic progenitors.

Unique molecular identifiers were built into the TCRbeta library. TCRdb reanalysed the PCR reads using MiXCR and keeps one entry per CDR3 protein. The table lists hundreds of thousands of distinct CDR3 sequences, about a quarter of them singletons. Germline CDR1 is SQVTM and CDR2 is ANQGSEA. Trimming took 4 bases from V and 4 from J; bases not matched to a gene: 8. CDR3 length: 14 residues. This clonotype was recorded many times. What it recognizes is unknown. The chain recombines TRBV29-1 with TRBJ2-7, with 9 bases fitting TRBD1. The sample here was PBMCs, taken before TCRalphabeta/CD19-depleted stem cell transplant. This clonotype was sampled from a girl aged 2-10 years with Fanconi anemia, due to receive a stem cell transplant. This CDR3 is CSVVPGQGHYEQYF. The CDR3 DNA reads as TGCAGCGTTGTTCCGGGACAGGGTCATTACGAGCAGTACTTC.